These 6 T cell receptor beta chains were sequenced from one sample in a study of identical twins. TCRdb re-called the 5' RACE reads with MiXCR, one entry per CDR3 protein. This table holds more than 650,000 distinct CDR3 sequences, around 6% found once. The sample consisted of naive T cells sorted from blood. The source of these receptors is a man younger than 35 in good health.

The genes are TRBV10-3 and TRBJ2-1, with 10 bases identical to TRBD2. Germline assignment: CDR1 ENHRY and CDR2 SYGVKD. After removal of 4 bases from V and 8 bases from J, the junction contained 11 bases not matched to a gene. This CDR3 is built from 16 residues. The CDR3 sequence: CAISAGGQREGYEQFF. As DNA, the CDR3 is TGTGCCATCAGTGCCGGGGGGCAGCGGGAGGGATATGAGCAGTTCTTC.

This chain uses TRBV7-9 with TRBJ2-6; D not certain. This CDR3 has 15 residues. Deletions cut 5 bases from V and 3 bases from J, with 11 bases between. Germline assignment: CDR1 SEHNR and CDR2 FQNEAQ (reference sequence). CDR3 residues: CASSRVLGGANVLTF. The CDR3 bases are TGTGCCAGCAGCCGCGTCCTGGGTGGGGCCAACGTCCTGACTTTC.

Ten or more counts support this clonotype. The V call is TRBV5-5, the J call TRBJ2-1; TRBD2 matches 10 bases. The germline V gene encodes CDR1 SGHKS and CDR2 YYEKEE (reference sequence). The J segment lost 2 bases and the V segment lost 0 bases, leaving 2 bases of the junction unmatched. The CDR3 consists of 16 residues. CDR3 nucleotide sequence: TGTGCCAGCAGCTTGGTCACTAGCGGGACCTACAATGAGCAGTTCTTC. Amino acids: CASSLVTSGTYNEQFF.

This clonotype came up a few times. V and J are TRBV14 and TRBJ2-2; no clear D gene. V shed 4 bases and J shed 7 bases, with 25 bases lying between them. Germline values: CDR1 SGHDN, CDR2 FVKESK. The CDR3 contains 18 residues. CDR3 sequence: CASSPSPASARWSGELFF. Here the CDR3 DNA reads TGTGCCAGCAGCCCCTCCCCGGCGTCCGCCCGATGGAGCGGGGAGCTGTTTTTT.

The chain recombines TRBV6-5 with TRBJ2-3, with a possible D match to TRBD2 (6 bases). Germline CDR1 is MNHEY and CDR2 is SVGAGI. V lost 9 bases, J lost 4 bases, and 11 bases lay in between. The CDR3 contains 12 residues. CDR3 DNA: TGTGCCAGTGGGAGGATGGCAGATACGCAGTATTTT. Its translation: CASGRMADTQYF.

This clonotype was picked up many times. This chain links TRBV6-5 with TRBJ2-3, with unresolved D. Germline CDR1 MNHEY, CDR2 SVGAGI. V dropped 6 bases and J dropped 4 bases, with 14 bases sitting between them. CDR3 length: 14 residues. This chain's CDR3 is CASSYENAADTQYF. The CDR3 bases are TGTGCCAGCAGCTACGAAAATGCCGCAGATACGCAGTATTTT.